These 5 T cell receptor beta chains originate from one sample sequenced in a study of blood T cell repertoires in COVID-19. Sequencing used immunoSEQ multiplex PCR; TCRdb keeps in-frame clones, though not all of them. The data hold some 200,000 clones, with 65% to 90% observed a single time. The specimen was PBMCs or T cells enriched from blood (not recorded which). Receptor source: a woman aged 55-75 years with acute COVID-19.

This chain links TRBV6-5 with TRBJ2-7, with D maybe TRBD2 (5 bases). V was trimmed by 0 bases and J by 3 bases, leaving 15 bases between them. The germline V gene encodes CDR1 MNHEY and CDR2 SVGAGI. The CDR3 runs 16 residues. CDR3 coding DNA: TGTGCCAGCAGTTACTCGATATCTTGGGGAGACTACGAGCAGTACTTC. Translating it yields CASSYSISWGDYEQYF.

This chain links TRBV18 with TRBJ2-1, with 11 positions matching TRBD2. The CDR3 contains 18 residues. With V trimmed by 4 bases and J by 7 bases, 15 bases remained unmatched. Per the germline V gene, CDR1 is KGHSH and CDR2 is LQKENI. CDR3 sequence (DNA): TGTGCCAGCTCACACGACCGCCTCGGACTAGCGGGCCAGAATGAGCAGTTCTTC. Its protein product is CASSHDRLGLAGQNEQFF.

V and J are TRBV28 and TRBJ1-2; possible D gene TRBD1, 6 bases. Germline values: CDR1 MDHEN, CDR2 SYDVKM. V lost 5 bases and J 4 bases, leaving 14 bases between the germline ends. The CDR3 consists of 14 residues. CDR3 coding DNA: TGTGCCAGCAGTCCAACGACAGGAATCTATGGCTACACCTTC. This gives the protein CASSPTTGIYGYTF.

This clone showed up just a few times. This same CDR3 is encoded by further DNA sequences in the sample. DNA of the CDR3: TGTGCCTGGAGTGACGGTGGCAATCAGCCCCAGCATTTT. Protein product: CAWSDGGNQPQHF. The V gene is TRBV30, the J gene TRBJ1-5; no reliable D call. The CDR3 loop spans 13 amino acids. V was shortened by 1 base and J by 2 bases, with 6 bases between the two germline ends. Germline CDR1 is GTSNPN and CDR2 is SVGIG (reference sequence). Looking up the rest from reference TRBV30 and TRBJ1-5 gives the full variable domain: SQTIHQWPATLVQPVGSPLSLECTVEGTSNPNLYWYRQAAGRGLQLLFYSVGIGQISSEVPQNLSASRPQDRQFILSSKKLLLSDSGFYLCAWSDGGNQPQHFGDGTRLSIL.

This chain links TRBV19 with TRBJ1-1; no clear D gene. Trimming stripped 3 bases from V and 5 bases from J, with 13 bases between. The length of the CDR3 is 14 residues. The germline V gene encodes CDR1 LNHDA and CDR2 SQIVND (reference sequence). The CDR3 spells CASSMAPKRTEAFF. The CDR3 nucleotides are TGTGCCAGTAGTATGGCACCAAAGAGGACTGAAGCTTTCTTT.